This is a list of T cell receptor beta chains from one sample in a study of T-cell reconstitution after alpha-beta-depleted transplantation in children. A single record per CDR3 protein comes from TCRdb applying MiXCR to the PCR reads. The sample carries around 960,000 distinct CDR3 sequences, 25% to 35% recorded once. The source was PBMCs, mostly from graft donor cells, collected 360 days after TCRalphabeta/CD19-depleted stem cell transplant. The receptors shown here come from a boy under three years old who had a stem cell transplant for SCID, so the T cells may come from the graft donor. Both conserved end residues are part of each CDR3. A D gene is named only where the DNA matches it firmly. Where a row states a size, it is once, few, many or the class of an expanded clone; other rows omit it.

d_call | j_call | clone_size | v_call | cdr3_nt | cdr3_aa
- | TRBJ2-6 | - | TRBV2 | TGTGCCAGCACTAGGAAGGTAGCCAACGTCCTGACTTTC | CASTRKVANVLTF
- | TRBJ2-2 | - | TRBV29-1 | TGCAGCGTTCTCGTCCCCACCGGGGAGCTGTTTTTT | CSVLVPTGELFF
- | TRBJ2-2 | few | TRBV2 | TGTGCCAGCAGTGACTTGGATCCTAGATTAGTCTCCACCGGGGAGCTGTTTTTT | CASSDLDPRLVSTGELFF
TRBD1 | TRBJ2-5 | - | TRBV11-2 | TGTGCCAGCAGCTTAGGATTACCAGGACAGGGGGGAGAGACCCAGTACTTC | CASSLGLPGQGGETQYF
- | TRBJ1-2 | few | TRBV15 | TGTGCCACCAGCTCAGGGGTTACAGACTCCTCTGGCTACACCTTC | CATSSGVTDSSGYTF
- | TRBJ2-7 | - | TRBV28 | TGTGCCAGCACCTCGGGGTCTTACGAGCAGTACTTC | CASTSGSYEQYF
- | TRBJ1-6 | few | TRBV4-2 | TGTGCCAGCAGCCAAGAGTCAATAAGGAATAGAGGGCATTCACCCCTCCACTTT | CASSQESIRNRGHSPLHF
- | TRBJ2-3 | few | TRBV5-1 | TGCGCCAGCAGCTTCCCGGGGGATACGCAGTATTTT | CASSFPGDTQYF
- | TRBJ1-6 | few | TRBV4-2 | TGTGCCAGCAGCCAAGGATTGGTGGACAGTTCACCCCTCCACTTT | CASSQGLVDSSPLHF
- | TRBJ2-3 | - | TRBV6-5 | TGTGCCAGCAGTTACGACCAGGGGAGGACAGATACGCAGTATTTT | CASSYDQGRTDTQYF
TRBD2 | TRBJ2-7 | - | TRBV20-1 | TGCAGTTTCCTGGGGGGGGATGCCTACGAGCAGTACTTC | CSFLGGDAYEQYF
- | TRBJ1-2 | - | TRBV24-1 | TGTGCCACCAGTGATCCCCGCAGGGGTTATGGCTACACCTTC | CATSDPRRGYGYTF
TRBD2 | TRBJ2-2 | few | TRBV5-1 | TGCGCCAGCAGAGCGGGGACCAACACCGGGGAGCTGTTTTTT | CASRAGTNTGELFF
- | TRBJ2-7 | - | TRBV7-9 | TGTGCCAGCAGTTGGGGCGGTAGGGACTACGAGCAGTACTTC | CASSWGGRDYEQYF
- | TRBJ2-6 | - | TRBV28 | TGTGCCAGCAGCTTCCAGGCGCCTGGGGCCAACGTCCTGACTTTC | CASSFQAPGANVLTF
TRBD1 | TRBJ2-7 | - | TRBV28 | TGTGCCAGCAGTTCGTTTGGACAGGGGGCGCGGCAGTACTTC | CASSSFGQGARQYF
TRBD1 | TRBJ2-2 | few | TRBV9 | TGTGCCAGCAGCGTAGAACAGGGGATCGGCACCGGGGAGCTGTTTTTT | CASSVEQGIGTGELFF
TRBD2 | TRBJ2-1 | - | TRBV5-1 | TGCGCCAGCAGCTTGGGACTAGCGCATGAGCAGTTCTTC | CASSLGLAHEQFF